This T cell receptor (beta chain) was identified in a study of graft-versus-host responses after intestinal transplantation (dated by TCRdb to the early 2020s). Concerning the study at large: The transplants that recipients received were multivisceral, liver-intestinal, or isolated intestinal. All recipients received anti-thymocyte globulin induction followed by maintenance tacrolimus and steroids for three to four years. Bulk TCR-beta CDR3 sequencing was used to track graft-versus-host and host-versus-graft alloreactive T cell clones in the graft, circulation and bone marrow after intestinal transplantation. To identify alloreactive clones, pre-transplant mixed lymphocyte reaction products were sequenced and compared with unstimulated pre-transplant donor and recipient T cells. Of the 20 to 25 intestinal transplant recipients enrolled in the cohort, one of whom was a retransplant, a few patients without pretransplant specimens were excluded. A peak of at least 4% donor T cells among recipient peripheral blood mononuclear cells was the definition used for donor T cell macrochimerism. Samples from a few later patients were sequenced in-house on an Illumina MiSeq with MiXCR processing rather than by the commercial service.

What the research found in general, with its limitations: GvH clones turned up in recipient bone marrow, with some appearing earlier in ileal mucosa or blood, a pattern consistent with an intestinal mucosal origin. Conclusions were limited by the relatively low number and heterogeneity of intestinal transplant patients. In the allografts of patients with donor T cell macrochimerism, GvH to HvG T cell clonal ratios were high. Early after transplant, peak levels of circulating GvH clones were associated with declines in HvG clones.

Library construction relied on the immunoSEQ multiplex PCR assay. In most patients, genomic DNA was isolated using the Qiagen DNeasy Blood and Tissue Kit and sent frozen to Adaptive Biotechnologies for TCR sequencing. For most patients, high-throughput TCR-beta CDR3 sequencing of genomic DNA was performed by Adaptive Biotechnologies. The authors processed their data as follows. Adaptive's ImmunoSEQ software was the source of the TCR sequencing data for 15 to 20 patients, while a few other patients were processed with MiXCR and VDJtools. CD4 versus CD8 sorting errors were corrected by removing sequences found in both subsets at a frequency ratio below 5:1. CDR3 nucleotide sequences shared between donor and recipient were removed because their origin could not be assigned. To be classed as alloreactive, a clone needed at least 2-fold expansion over unstimulated cells and a minimum CFSE-low frequency of 0.002% (template counts) or 0.001% (read counts). Clones were considered mappable if detected in sequenced pre-transplant spleen, lymph node, or MLR CFSE-low populations of the donor or recipient. The cumulative frequency of alloreactive clones was calculated as a percentage of all sequences, weighted by copy number. Drawn from immuneACCESS, this table holds only the in-frame rearrangements with V and J called that TCRdb kept. Clones are partly lost; checked studies trace under half to an unresolved V gene and leave the rest unexplained. V and J calls and clone size are those listed in that table; D and trimming were worked out from the DNA. A total of about 89,000 clones appear in this sample, about 92% of them only once. Roughly 2% of the sample is taken by the ten largest.

In the paper's terms, the time point label means: cells obtained before transplantation from donor or recipient. CD3+CD4+ and CD3+CD8+ populations were FACS-sorted from unstimulated pre-transplant donor and recipient cells taken from spleen or lymph nodes. In the case of this clone: The antigen this receptor binds is unknown. No much larger clonotype is one base removed from it; base qualities were not supplied.

V is pruned by 4 bases and J by 3 bases, leaving 11 bases of the junction without a gene match. Inclusive of the bounding cysteine and phenylalanine, the CDR3 is 18 residues long. Only the CDR3 part of the read is kept: 54 bases, read in frame from the first base. CDR1 SNHLY and CDR2 FYNNEI were looked up in the germline V gene. The sequence joins TRBV2 to TRBJ2-3; 12 bases in the middle match TRBD2. The origin of this receptor is a human donor who received an intestinal transplant. The sequenced sample was unstimulated CD8+ T cells sorted from spleen or lymph node cells, obtained before intestinal transplant. In nucleotide form, the sequence is TGTGCCAGCAGTGTCGCTAGCGGGGGGGCCTTTGAAACAGATACGCAGTATTTT. Its protein reads: CASSVASGGAFETDTQYF.